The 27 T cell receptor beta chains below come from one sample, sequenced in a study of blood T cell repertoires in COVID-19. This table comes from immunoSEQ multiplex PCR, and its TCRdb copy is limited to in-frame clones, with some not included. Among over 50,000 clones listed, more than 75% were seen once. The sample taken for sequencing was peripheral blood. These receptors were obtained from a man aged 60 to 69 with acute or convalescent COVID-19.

Here the CDR3 DNA reads TGTGCCACCAGTGTATATCAGGGGCTTCGGCCTGGAAACACCATATATTTT. This encodes CATSVYQGLRPGNTIYF. This chain joins TRBV24-1 and TRBJ1-3, with D possibly being TRBD1 (6 bases). Trimming pared 5 bases from V and 2 bases from J, leaving 18 bases between. This CDR3 spans 17 amino acids. Germline V gene data show CDR1 as KGHDR and CDR2 as SFDVKD.

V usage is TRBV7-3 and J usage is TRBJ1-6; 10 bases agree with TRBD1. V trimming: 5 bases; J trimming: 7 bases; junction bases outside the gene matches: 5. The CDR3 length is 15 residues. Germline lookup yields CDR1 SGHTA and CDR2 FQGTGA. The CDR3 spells CASSDGQGENSPLHF. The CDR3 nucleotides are TGTGCCAGCAGCGATGGACAGGGGGAGAATTCACCCCTCCACTTT.

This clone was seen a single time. DNA of the CDR3: TGTGCCAGCTCACCCTCGGGACTCCTAGGATACACCTTC. It translates to CASSPSGLLGYTF. The chain couples TRBV18 to TRBJ1-2, with a tentative D call TRBD1 (5 bases). The V gene lost 3 bases and the J gene lost 11 bases, with 16 bases spanning the gap. This CDR3 comprises 13 residues. Germline V gene lookup returns CDR1 KGHSH and CDR2 LQKENI.

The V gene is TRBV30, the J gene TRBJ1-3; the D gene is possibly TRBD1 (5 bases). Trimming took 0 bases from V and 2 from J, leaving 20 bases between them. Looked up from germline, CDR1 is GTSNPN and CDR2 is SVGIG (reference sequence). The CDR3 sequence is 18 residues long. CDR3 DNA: TGTGCCTGGAGTGTAGGGGTGGGACCCCCGGGGGCTGGAAACACCATATATTTT. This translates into CAWSVGVGPPGAGNTIYF.

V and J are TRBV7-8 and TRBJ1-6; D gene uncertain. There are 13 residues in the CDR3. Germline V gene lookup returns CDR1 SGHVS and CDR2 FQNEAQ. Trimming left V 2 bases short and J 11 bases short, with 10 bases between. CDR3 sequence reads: CASSLRREAPLHF. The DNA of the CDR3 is TGTGCCAGCAGCTTACGCCGGGAGGCACCCCTCCACTTT.

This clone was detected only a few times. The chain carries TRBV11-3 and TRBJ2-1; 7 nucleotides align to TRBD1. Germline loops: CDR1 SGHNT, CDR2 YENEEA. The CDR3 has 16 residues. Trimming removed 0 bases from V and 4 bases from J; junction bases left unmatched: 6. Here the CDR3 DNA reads TGTGCCAGCAGCTTAGAGTCCACAGGGGCTTACAATGAGCAGTTCTTC. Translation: CASSLESTGAYNEQFF.

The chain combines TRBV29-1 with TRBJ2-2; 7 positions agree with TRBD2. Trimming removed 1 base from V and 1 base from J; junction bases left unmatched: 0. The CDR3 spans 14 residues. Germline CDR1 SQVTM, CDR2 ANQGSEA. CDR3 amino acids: CSVEASGNTGELFF. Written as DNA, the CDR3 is TGCAGCGTTGAAGCTAGCGGGAACACCGGGGAGCTGTTTTTT.

CDR3 bases: TGTGCCAGCAGCTCATCCGCGGTAAGCTCCTACGAGCAGTACTTC. Its translation: CASSSSAVSSYEQYF. V usage is TRBV11-2 and J usage is TRBJ2-7; no clear D gene. Germline values: CDR1 SGHAT, CDR2 FQNNGV. The length of the CDR3 is 15 residues. V was shortened by 4 bases and J by 0 bases, with 13 bases between the two germline ends.

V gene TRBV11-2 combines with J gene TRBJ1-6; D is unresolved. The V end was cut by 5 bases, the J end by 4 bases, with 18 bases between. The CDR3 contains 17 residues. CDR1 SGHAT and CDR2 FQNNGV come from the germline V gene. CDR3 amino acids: CASSPVEGRTYNSPLHF. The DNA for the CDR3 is TGTGCCAGCAGCCCCGTGGAGGGCCGAACTTATAATTCACCCCTCCACTTT.

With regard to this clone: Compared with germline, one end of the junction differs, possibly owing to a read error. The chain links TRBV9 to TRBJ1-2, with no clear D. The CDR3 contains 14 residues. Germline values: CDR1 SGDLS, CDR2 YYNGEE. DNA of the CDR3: TGTGCCAGCAGCCCTGGACGCTCCGCTGAGGGCTGCACCTTC. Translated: CASSPGRSAEGCTF.

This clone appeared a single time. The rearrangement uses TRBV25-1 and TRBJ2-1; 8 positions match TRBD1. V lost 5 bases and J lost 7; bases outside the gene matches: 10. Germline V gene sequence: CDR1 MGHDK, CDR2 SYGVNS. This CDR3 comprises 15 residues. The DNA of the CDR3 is TGTGCCAGCAGTAAAGACCTCTACAGGGGGAATGAGCAGTTCTTC. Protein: CASSKDLYRGNEQFF.

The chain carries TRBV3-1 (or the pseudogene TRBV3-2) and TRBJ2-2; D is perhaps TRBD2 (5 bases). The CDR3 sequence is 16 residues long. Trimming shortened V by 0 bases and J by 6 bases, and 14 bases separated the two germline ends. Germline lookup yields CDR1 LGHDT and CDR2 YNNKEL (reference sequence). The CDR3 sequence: CASSQDLGLAAGELFF. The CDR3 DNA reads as TGTGCCAGCAGCCAAGATCTAGGGCTAGCAGCCGGGGAGCTGTTTTTT.

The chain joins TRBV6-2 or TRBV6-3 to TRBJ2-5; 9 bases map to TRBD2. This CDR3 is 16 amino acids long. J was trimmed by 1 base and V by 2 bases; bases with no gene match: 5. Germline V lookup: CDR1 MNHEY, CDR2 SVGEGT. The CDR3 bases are TGTGCCAGCAGTTACGAGCTAGCGGGGAGCCAAGAGACCCAGTACTTC. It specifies CASSYELAGSQETQYF.

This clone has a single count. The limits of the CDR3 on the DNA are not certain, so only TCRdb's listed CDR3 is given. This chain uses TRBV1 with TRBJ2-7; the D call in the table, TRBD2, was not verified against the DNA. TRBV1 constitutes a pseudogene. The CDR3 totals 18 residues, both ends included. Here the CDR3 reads CTSSQVHGVAGGSYEQYF.

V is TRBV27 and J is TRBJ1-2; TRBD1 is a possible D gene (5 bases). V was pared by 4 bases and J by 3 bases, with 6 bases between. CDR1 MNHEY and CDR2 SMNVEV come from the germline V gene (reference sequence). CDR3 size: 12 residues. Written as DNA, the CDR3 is TGTGCCAGCAGTTCAGGGTACTATGGCTACACCTTC. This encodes CASSSGYYGYTF.

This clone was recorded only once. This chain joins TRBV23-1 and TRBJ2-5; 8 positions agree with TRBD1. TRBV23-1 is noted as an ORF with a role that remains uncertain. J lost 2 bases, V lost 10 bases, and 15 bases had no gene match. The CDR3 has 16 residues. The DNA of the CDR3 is TGCGCCACCCCACATCGATTGACAGGGGAACAAGAGACCCAGTACTTC. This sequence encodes CATPHRLTGEQETQYF.

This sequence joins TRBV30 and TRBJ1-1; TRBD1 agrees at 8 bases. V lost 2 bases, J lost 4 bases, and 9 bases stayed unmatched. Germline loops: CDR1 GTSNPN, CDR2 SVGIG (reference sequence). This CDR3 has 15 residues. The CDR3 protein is CAWSWTGSGSTEAFF. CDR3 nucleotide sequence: TGTGCCTGGAGTTGGACAGGGAGTGGTTCCACTGAAGCTTTCTTT.

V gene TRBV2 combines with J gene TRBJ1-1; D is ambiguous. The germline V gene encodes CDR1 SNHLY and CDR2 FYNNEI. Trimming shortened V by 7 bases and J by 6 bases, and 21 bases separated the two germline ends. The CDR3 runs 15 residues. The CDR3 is CASIDQTTLGAEAFF. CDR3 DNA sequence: TGTGCCAGCATCGACCAGACAACTCTCGGGGCTGAAGCTTTCTTT.

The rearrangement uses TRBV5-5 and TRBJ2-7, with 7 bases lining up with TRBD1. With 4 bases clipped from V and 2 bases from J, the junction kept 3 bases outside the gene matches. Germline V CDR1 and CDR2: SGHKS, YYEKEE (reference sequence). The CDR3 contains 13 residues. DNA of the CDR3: TGTGCCAGCAGCGAGGGGGCGACCTACGAGCAGTACTTC. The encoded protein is CASSEGATYEQYF.

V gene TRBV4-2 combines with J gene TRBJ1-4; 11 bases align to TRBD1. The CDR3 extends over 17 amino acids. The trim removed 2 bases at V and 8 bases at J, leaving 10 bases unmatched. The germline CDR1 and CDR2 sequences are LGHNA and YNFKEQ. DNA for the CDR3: TGTGCCAGCAGCCAACCAGAGGACAGGGGGCATTGGGAAAAACTGTTTTTT. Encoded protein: CASSQPEDRGHWEKLFF.

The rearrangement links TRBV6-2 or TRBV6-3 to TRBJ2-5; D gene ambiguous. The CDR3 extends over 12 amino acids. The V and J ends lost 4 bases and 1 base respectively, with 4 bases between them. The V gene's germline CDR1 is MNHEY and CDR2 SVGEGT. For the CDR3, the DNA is TGTGCCAGCAGTTGGAGCCAAGAGACCCAGTACTTC. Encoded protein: CASSWSQETQYF.

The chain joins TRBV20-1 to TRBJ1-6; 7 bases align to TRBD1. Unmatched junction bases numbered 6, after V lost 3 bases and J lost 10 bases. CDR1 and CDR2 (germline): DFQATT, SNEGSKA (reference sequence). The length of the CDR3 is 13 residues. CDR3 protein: CSASDRARSPLHF. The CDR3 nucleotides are TGCAGTGCTAGTGACAGGGCTAGATCACCCCTCCACTTT.

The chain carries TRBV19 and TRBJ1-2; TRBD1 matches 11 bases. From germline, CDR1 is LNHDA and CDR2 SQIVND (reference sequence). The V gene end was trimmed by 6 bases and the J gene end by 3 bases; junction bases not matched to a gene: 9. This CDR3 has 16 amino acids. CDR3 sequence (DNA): TGTGCCAGTAGCCCCACCTGGACAGGGGGCGACTATGGCTACACCTTC. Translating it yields CASSPTWTGGDYGYTF.

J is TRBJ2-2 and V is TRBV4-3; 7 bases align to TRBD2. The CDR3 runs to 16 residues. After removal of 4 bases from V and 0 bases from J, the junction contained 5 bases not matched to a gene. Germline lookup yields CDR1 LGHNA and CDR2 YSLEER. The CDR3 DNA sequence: TGCGCCAGCAGCCCCCACGGGGGGTCGAACACCGGGGAGCTGTTTTTT. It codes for CASSPHGGSNTGELFF.

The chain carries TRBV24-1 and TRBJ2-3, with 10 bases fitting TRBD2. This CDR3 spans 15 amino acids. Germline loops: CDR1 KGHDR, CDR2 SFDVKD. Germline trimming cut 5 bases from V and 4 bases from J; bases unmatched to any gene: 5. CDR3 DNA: TGTGCCACCAGTGTAGCGGGGGGCATGTCAGATACGCAGTATTTT. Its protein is CATSVAGGMSDTQYF.

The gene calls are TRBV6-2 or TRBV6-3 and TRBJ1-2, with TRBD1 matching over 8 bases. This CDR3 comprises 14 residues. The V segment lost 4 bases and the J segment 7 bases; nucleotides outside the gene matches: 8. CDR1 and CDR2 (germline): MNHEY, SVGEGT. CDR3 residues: CASSSQGGSVGYTF. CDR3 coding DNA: TGTGCCAGCAGTTCACAGGGGGGATCGGTTGGCTACACCTTC.

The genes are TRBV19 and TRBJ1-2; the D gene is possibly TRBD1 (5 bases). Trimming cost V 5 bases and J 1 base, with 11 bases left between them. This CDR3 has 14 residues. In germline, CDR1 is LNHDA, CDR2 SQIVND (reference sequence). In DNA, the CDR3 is TGTGCCAGTAGTCGTTCCAGGGATAACTATGGCTACACCTTC. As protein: CASSRSRDNYGYTF.